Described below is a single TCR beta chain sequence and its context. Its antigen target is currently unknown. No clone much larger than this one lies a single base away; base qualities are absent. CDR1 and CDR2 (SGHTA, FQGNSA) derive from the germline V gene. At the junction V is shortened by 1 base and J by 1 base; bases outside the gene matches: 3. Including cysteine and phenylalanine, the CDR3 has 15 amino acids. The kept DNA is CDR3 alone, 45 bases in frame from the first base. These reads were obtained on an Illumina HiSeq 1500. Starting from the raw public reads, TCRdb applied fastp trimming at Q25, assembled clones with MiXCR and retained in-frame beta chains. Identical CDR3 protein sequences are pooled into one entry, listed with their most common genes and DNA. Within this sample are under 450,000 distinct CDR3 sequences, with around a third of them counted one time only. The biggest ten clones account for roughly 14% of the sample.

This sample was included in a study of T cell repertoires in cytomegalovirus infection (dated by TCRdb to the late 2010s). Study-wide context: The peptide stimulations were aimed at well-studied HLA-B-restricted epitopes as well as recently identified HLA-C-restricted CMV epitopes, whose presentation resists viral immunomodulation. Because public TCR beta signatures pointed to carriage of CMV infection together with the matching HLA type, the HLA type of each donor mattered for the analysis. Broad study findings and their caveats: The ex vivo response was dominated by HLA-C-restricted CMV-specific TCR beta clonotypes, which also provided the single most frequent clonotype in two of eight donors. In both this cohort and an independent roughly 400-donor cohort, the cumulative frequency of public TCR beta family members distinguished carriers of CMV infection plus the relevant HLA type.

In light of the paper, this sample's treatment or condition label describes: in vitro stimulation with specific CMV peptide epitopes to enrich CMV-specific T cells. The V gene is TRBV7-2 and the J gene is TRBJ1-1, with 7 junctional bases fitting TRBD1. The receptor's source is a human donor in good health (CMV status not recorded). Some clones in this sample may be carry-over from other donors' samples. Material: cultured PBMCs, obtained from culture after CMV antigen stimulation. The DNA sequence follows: TGTGCCAGCAGCTTAGGTACAGGGGCGAACACTGAAGCTTTCTTT. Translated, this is CASSLGTGANTEAFF.